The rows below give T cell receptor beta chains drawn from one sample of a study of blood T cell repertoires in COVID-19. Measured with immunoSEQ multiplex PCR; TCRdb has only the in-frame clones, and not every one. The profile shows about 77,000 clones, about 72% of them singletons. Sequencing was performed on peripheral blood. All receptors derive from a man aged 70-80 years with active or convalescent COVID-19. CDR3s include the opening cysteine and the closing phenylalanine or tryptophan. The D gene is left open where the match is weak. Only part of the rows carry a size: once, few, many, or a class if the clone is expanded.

CASRSTGLQPQHF,TGTGCCAGCAGATCGACAGGGCTTCAGCCCCAGCATTTT,TRBJ1-5,TRBV2,TRBD1,.
CAISGGGVGYNEQFF,TGTGCCATCAGTGGCGGCGGGGTCGGCTACAATGAGCAGTTCTTC,TRBJ2-1,TRBV10-3,.,.
CASFGTGGPETQYF,TGTGCCAGCTTCGGGACAGGGGGTCCAGAGACCCAGTACTTC,TRBJ2-5,TRBV18,TRBD1,.
CARDKSTGELFF,TGTGCCAGGGACAAGTCCACCGGGGAGCTGTTTTTT,TRBJ2-2,TRBV30,.,.
CASSGLAGNTGELFF,TGCGCCAGCAGTGGCCTAGCGGGGAACACCGGGGAGCTGTTTTTT,TRBJ2-2,TRBV10-1,TRBD2,.
CASSLVAGKETQYF,TGCGCCAGCAGCTTGGTGGCGGGGAAAGAGACCCAGTACTTC,TRBJ2-5,TRBV5-1,.,.
CASSLGLAGTYQETQYF,TGTGCCAGCAGCCTAGGACTAGCGGGGACGTACCAAGAGACCCAGTACTTC,TRBJ2-5,TRBV11-3,TRBD2,.
CASSPPGQGLYSPLHF,TGTGCCAGCAGTCCTCCGGGACAGGGTTTATACTCACCCCTCCACTTT,TRBJ1-6,TRBV28,TRBD1,.
CATSGRQDFSTDTQYF,TGTGCCACCAGCGGAAGACAGGACTTTAGCACAGATACGCAGTATTTT,TRBJ2-3,TRBV15,.,.
CATGEGSGYTF,TGTGCCACCGGGGAGGGAAGTGGCTACACCTTC,TRBJ1-2,TRBV19,.,.
CASSLGGQGFTEAFF,TGTGCCAGCAGCTTGGGGGGACAGGGGTTCACTGAAGCTTTCTTT,TRBJ1-1,TRBV7-9,TRBD1,.
CATSRVLAGNTEAFF,TGTGCCACCAGCAGAGTTCTGGCGGGGAACACTGAAGCTTTCTTT,TRBJ1-1,TRBV15,.,once
CASSLKIGQRNTIYF,TGTGCCAGCTCCCTGAAGATCGGTCAGAGGAACACCATATATTTT,TRBJ1-3,TRBV6-5,.,.
CASSPPGSGGWETQYF,TGTGCCAGCAGCCCCCCTGGAAGCGGGGGATGGGAGACCCAGTACTTC,TRBJ2-5,TRBV9,TRBD2,.
CASSRLAAYEQYF,TGTGCCAGCAGCCGACTAGCTGCCTACGAGCAGTACTTC,TRBJ2-7,TRBV3-1/TRBV3-2,TRBD2,.
CASSIGRSNEKLFF,TGTGCCAGTAGTATCGGCAGGTCAAATGAAAAACTGTTTTTT,TRBJ1-4,TRBV19,.,once
CATVGQPNTEAFF,TGTGCCACCGTGGGACAGCCGAACACTGAAGCTTTCTTT,TRBJ1-1,TRBV2,TRBD1,few
CASSVDRNEQYF,TGTGCCAGCAGTGTGGACAGAAACGAGCAGTACTTC,TRBJ2-7,TRBV2,.,few
CASSLTGGYMNTEAFF,TGTGCCAGCAGTTTAACGGGGGGGTATATGAACACTGAAGCTTTCTTT,TRBJ1-1,TRBV27,.,.
CASSLGSGRYSSYEQYF,TGTGCCAGCAGCTTGGGTAGCGGGCGGTATAGCTCCTACGAGCAGTACTTC,TRBJ2-7,TRBV5-5,TRBD2,.
CASSSTLAGGQYF,TGTGCCAGCAGTTCAACTTTAGCGGGGGGGCAGTACTTC,TRBJ2-7,TRBV2,TRBD2,.
CASSFLTGGYNSPLHF,TGTGCCAGCAGCTTTCTCACAGGGGGTTATAATTCACCCCTCCACTTT,TRBJ1-6,TRBV5-6,TRBD1,.
CASTKLSTEAFF,TGTGCCAGCACCAAGTTGAGCACTGAAGCTTTCTTT,TRBJ1-1,TRBV2,.,few
CASTGQGDEAFF,TGCGCCAGCACTGGGCAGGGTGATGAAGCTTTCTTT,TRBJ1-1,TRBV5-1,.,few
CATSDRSGVDTQYF,TGTGCCACCAGTGACCGTAGCGGGGTAGATACGCAGTATTTT,TRBJ2-3,TRBV24-1,TRBD2,few
CASSMQGSTEAFF,TGTGCCAGTAGTATGCAGGGTAGCACTGAAGCTTTCTTT,TRBJ1-1,TRBV19,.,.
CASRTDFQANYGYTF,TGTGCCAGCAGAACGGACTTCCAAGCTAACTATGGCTACACCTTC,TRBJ1-2,TRBV28,.,.
CASRRPGDQPQHF,TGTGCCAGCAGACGTCCAGGCGATCAGCCCCAGCATTTT,TRBJ1-5,TRBV28,.,.
CASKSWGLADTQYF,TGCGCCAGCAAGTCGTGGGGCCTGGCAGATACGCAGTATTTT,TRBJ2-3,TRBV10-2,.,.
CASSVPTGGDGYTF,TGTGCCAGCAGTGTCCCGACAGGGGGAGATGGCTACACCTTC,TRBJ1-2,TRBV2,TRBD1,.
CASSDPPQETQYF,TGTGCCAGCAGTGACCCTCCCCAAGAGACCCAGTACTTC,TRBJ2-5,TRBV25-1,.,.
CASSVGVAGGLVELFF,TGTGCCAGCAGTGTAGGTGTAGCGGGGGGCCTCGTGGAGCTGTTTTTT,TRBJ2-2,TRBV2,TRBD2,.
CASSQPEEPGQGAQGVRFSLHF,TGCGCCAGCAGTCAACCAGAGGAACCGGGACAGGGGGCTCAAGGGGTTCGGTTTTCCCTCCACTTT,TRBJ1-6,TRBV4-1,TRBD1,.
CASSGQGIFPHVLTF,TGTGCCAGCTCAGGCCAGGGTATTTTTCCCCACGTCCTGACTTTC,TRBJ2-6,TRBV18,.,.
CASSESTGNYGYTF,TGCGCCAGCAGTGAGTCGACAGGGAACTATGGCTACACCTTC,TRBJ1-2,TRBV10-2,TRBD1,few
CASGLGFLETQYF,TGTGCCAGCGGACTCGGGTTTTTAGAGACCCAGTACTTC,TRBJ2-5,TRBV27,.,.
CASSRYEANEQFF,TGTGCCAGCAGCCGATACGAGGCTAATGAGCAGTTCTTC,TRBJ2-1,TRBV3-1/TRBV3-2,.,.
CASTRVGLDTQYF,TGTGCCAGTACGAGGGTGGGCTTAGATACGCAGTATTTT,TRBJ2-3,TRBV19,.,.